This record concerns one T cell receptor (beta chain) sequence. This clone was recorded once. No antigen is known for it. One base away there is no much larger clone; base qualities are not given. The entry originates in a study of cytomegalovirus exposure and HLA in healthy donors (dated by TCRdb to 2016 to 2017). About the study as a whole: An earlier analysis of fewer than 750 of the donors reported 276 Gb of sequence data and around 120 million unique TCR beta sequences obtained from about 200 million T cells. All discovery cohort repertoires had been generated using a single sequencing platform. To predict cytomegalovirus infection status, the study combined high-throughput TCR immunosequencing, statistical association of individual TCRs with disease status, and machine learning. The later analysis used no new phenotypic data to find candidate immune exposures, relying instead on TCR beta sequences and their occurrence across donors. To study patterns of TCR occurrence, a later analysis re-analyzed previously published TCR beta repertoires from several hundred donors and added high-resolution HLA genotyping. Among around 400 genotyped donors of the cohort, an average of approximately 220,000 unique TCR beta nucleotide sequences was sequenced per donor, of which about 20% were non-productive. A later genetic analysis used genome-wide SNP genotypes for about 60% of the roughly 670 donors, treating that subset as a discovery cohort. Donor age, sex, ethnicity and CMV serostatus were compiled alongside the repertoire data. Among the approximately 420 genotyped donors, around 79% belonged to the genetic ancestry cluster associated with self-reported Caucasian donors. Roughly 5 DR-DQ haplotypes were handled as single units for association and clustering, since linkage in the cohort was strong. The aim of the study was to test whether cataloging public T cell receptors could identify signatures of past pathogen exposure. HLA typing included class I and class II loci at four-digit resolution. Roughly 310 gigabases of sequencing data and approximately 85 million unique TCR sequences were included in an early release covering 500 to 750 HLA-typed donors. An earlier analysis of roughly 580 of the donors used high-throughput TCR beta sequencing to judge whether each TCR beta V gene segment behaved as functional or pseudogenic. The study used immunosequencing to profile the T cell repertoires of about 670 subjects and linked those repertoires to cytomegalovirus serostatus. Besides the first cohort of roughly 640 subjects, a separate validation cohort made up of roughly 120 different subjects was used. Typing coverage differed by locus: A, B, C, DRB1 and DQB1 were typed in roughly 620-630 donors, DQA1 in 500 to 550, DPA1 in 600 to 610, and DPB1 in approximately 450. Points the paper makes about the study in general: Because some donors lacked HLA typing at each locus, the association tests relied only on the typed subset. A few of the identified cytomegalovirus-associated TCR beta chains were confirmed in vitro to be specific for cytomegalovirus antigens. This cohort had only TCR beta chains sequenced, and the lack of alpha or paired-chain data limited which features could be detected. In a later genetic analysis, a missense DCLRE1C variant was associated with V-gene and J-gene trimming of TCR beta chains, and the association was replicated in an independent cohort. A later analysis found that HLA-associated TCR beta chains were more clonally expanded and had lower generation probabilities than equally common non-associated chains. While some public TCRs were present in many individuals, most TCR sequences turned up only very rarely across donors. In a later analysis, several top co-occurrence clusters were reported to appear linked to parvovirus B19, influenza, CMV and Epstein-Barr virus. A later analysis associated 15,000 or so TCR beta sequences with specific HLA alleles at a false discovery rate of 0.05. Correlated functional status among segregating V segments might reflect linkage disequilibrium, but an unknown experimental factor could not be ruled out. In an earlier analysis of several hundred of the donors, most TCR beta V segments were observed in productive rearrangements about 87% or about 30% of the time, broadly matching IMGT annotations. According to a later analysis, most CMV-associated TCR beta chains appeared to be HLA-restricted, and the HLA associations seemed to be driven largely by CMV exposure. When HLA alleles, especially DR and DQ, strongly co-occurred, attributing TCR associations to individual alleles was difficult. A cluster of highly shared sequence variants was judged likely to be a technical artifact of the sequencing pipeline. A further reported finding was that TCR beta sequences accurately predicted the HLA-A and HLA-B alleles for most subjects in the first cohort. The classifier was reported to diagnose cytomegalovirus status with high specificity and sensitivity in both the original and validation cohorts. In a later analysis, TCR association rates were found to vary across HLA loci, with the most associated TCRs seen for DRB1 alleles and the fewest for HLA-C alleles. The earlier analysis of approximately 540 of the donors excluded approximately 15 rarely observed V segments, including chromosome 9 orphons, because counts were too low. In a later genetic analysis, fewer N-insertions in productive TCRs were reported among donors in an Asian-associated ancestry cluster than the roughly 640-donor mean. The presence/absence analyses assumed that sequencing depth was roughly uniform across donors, and that assumption may not be true. According to the authors, the approach could potentially be generalized to other disease states and immunological phenotypes. The only immune exposure information available for the cohort was CMV serostatus. The study listed 164 TCR beta chains as associated with cytomegalovirus.

The cohort comprised some 730 healthy bone marrow donors. All cohort members were sampled while nominally healthy, although unrecorded immune exposures were likely present. The donor was CMV seronegative and belonged to the group of 320 or so seronegative cohort members. Every donor gave a peripheral blood sample, and the peripheral blood mononuclear cells from that sample were used for TCR beta sequencing. The Qiagen DNeasy Blood Extraction Kit was used to extract genomic DNA from the blood cell samples. Receptor amplification or capture employed the immunoSEQ multiplex PCR assay. For the multiplex PCR, a mixture combining 60 forward primers for TCR Vbeta segments and 13 reverse primers for TCR Jbeta segments was used. Amplification of the CDR3 region of rearranged TCR beta genes was performed with a multiplex PCR assay on genomic DNA. The amplified TCR beta libraries were sequenced on the Illumina HiSeq System as 87-base-pair reads. The source study handled its data this way. A later analysis tallied some 79 million unique TCR beta chains across the approximately 670 repertoires, and approximately 12 million of those chains were shared by two or more donors. A nearest-neighbor algorithm error-corrected the raw reads and collapsed the reads into unique sequences, merging closely related sequences to remove PCR and sequencing errors. Alignment of CDR3 sequences to IMGT reference sequences was used to assign V, D and J gene segments. Each retained sequence needed at least a six-nucleotide match to both a V gene segment and a J gene segment. A rearrangement was called productive if the CDR3 had no stop codons and remained in frame with V and J, and every other rearrangement was called non-productive. Following IMGT convention, CDR3 was defined as the stretch from the second conserved V-encoded cysteine up to the conserved J-encoded phenylalanine. Sequences without an unambiguous match to a single V gene segment were excluded from the earlier analysis of 500 to 700 of the donors. An earlier analysis of roughly 590 of the donors called V segments functional above 56.7% productive rearrangements and segregating when the between-donor standard deviation exceeded 5%. A statistical classification framework was built for diagnosing cytomegalovirus status from the catalog of TCR beta chain sequences. In a later analysis, TCR nucleotide sequences were compared against IMGT/GENE-DB human TR gene sequences so that V and J genes could be assigned. The TCRdist pipeline was used in a later analysis to assign CDR3 sequences and most-parsimonious VDJ recombination scenarios. In a later analysis, each TCR beta chain was defined by its CDR3 amino acid sequence together with its V-gene family, and reads lacking a unique V-gene family were excluded. A later analysis removed 550 to 700 highly shared, low-generation-probability nucleotide sequences to deal with suspected cross-contamination and a sequencing artifact. In a later analysis, a clonal expansion index for each public chain was calculated from normalized within-repertoire ranks of inferred template counts. A later analysis computed generation probabilities with a VDJ recombination model fitted to out-of-frame rearrangements, and checked the results against IGoR. A later analysis scored TCR-TCR, TCR-HLA and TCR-CMV co-occurrence with hypergeometric tests, applying a repertoire-size bias correction to TCR pairs. False discovery rates were estimated in a later analysis by permuting HLA or CMV assignments 20 times. In a later analysis, co-occurring TCRs were grouped using DBSCAN, and TCRdist sequence similarity was added for clustering within HLA-allele-positive subsets. Repertoires with fewer than 30,000 or more than 120,000 public chains were left out of co-occurrence clustering, as were a few repertoires with anomalous nucleotide sharing. Held by TCRdb, this immuneACCESS table contains in-frame sequences only and omits some clones. Under half of the omission traces to an unresolved V gene where checked; the cause of the rest is unknown. V and J calls plus clone size are reproduced from that table; the DNA served to infer D and trimming. The sample table records roughly 81,000 clones; around four fifths of these occur just once. Clones ranked in the top ten supply approximately 2% of the sample.

Source material: PBMCs. The receptor was isolated from a boy between 10 and 17 years old in good health and CMV-seronegative.

The CDR3 corresponds to CASSLEASTANTGELFF. The nucleotide sequence reads TGTGCCAGCAGCTTAGAAGCTAGCACAGCGAACACCGGGGAGCTGTTTTTT. The chain is made from TRBV7-2 and TRBJ2-2; TRBD2 is perhaps the D gene, given 5 matching bases. The CDR3 numbers 17 residues from cysteine through phenylalanine. Just the 51-base CDR3 DNA is kept, in frame starting at base 1. Per the germline V gene, SGHTA is the CDR1 and FQGNSA is the CDR2. Between the V and J ends, shortened by 1 base and 0 bases respectively, the junction contains 12 bases.